This T cell receptor beta chain was sequenced for a study of blood T cell repertoires in COVID-19. Study information: Samples taken during acute and convalescent COVID-19 were collected in the United States, Italy and Spain.

Using immunoSEQ multiplex PCR, the repertoire was profiled, and TCRdb retains in-frame clones only, with some absent. Here the sample spans fewer than 250,000 clones, just under 85% being singletons. Germline V CDR1 and CDR2: WSHSY, SAAADI. V lost 7 bases to trimming and J lost 2 bases; unmatched junction nucleotides: 10. This CDR3 contains 15 residues. This clone was seen just once. The TCR sequence derives from a man aged 45-65 years with acute or convalescent COVID-19. Sample: peripheral blood. This chain joins TRBV10-2 and TRBJ1-1; 7 nucleotides align to TRBD1. The CDR3 nucleotides are TGCGCCAGCAACTACCCGGGACAGCAAAACACTGAAGCTTTCTTT. Translation gives CASNYPGQQNTEAFF.